The rows below give T cell receptor beta chains drawn from one sample of a study of T cells in Graves' hyperthyroidism and ophthalmopathy. TCRdb called the multiplex PCR reads again in MiXCR, with one record for every CDR3 protein. The sample has 94,000 or so distinct CDR3 sequences, under 65% seen once. The specimen sequenced was blood. These receptors were taken from a woman in her forties with Graves' hyperthyroidism. The CDR3 runs from the conserved cysteine through the conserved F or W. D genes are given only for firm matches. A row's size may be missing; if present it is once, few, many or a size class.

abundance,v_gene,d_gene,j_gene,CDR3aa,CDR3nt
.,TRBV7-2,TRBD1,TRBJ2-2,CASSSLRGLTGELFF,TGTGCCAGCAGCTCCCTCAGGGGGCTGACCGGGGAGCTGTTTTTT
many,TRBV7-2,.,TRBJ2-7,CASSDPISYEQYF,TGTGCCAGCAGCGACCCTATATCCTACGAGCAGTACTTC
.,TRBV7-2,.,TRBJ1-1,CASSLGGGLNTEAFF,TGTGCCAGCAGCTTAGGAGGGGGTCTGAACACTGAAGCTTTCTTT
many,TRBV10-3,TRBD2,TRBJ2-3,CAIKFSGRHSSTDTQYF,TGTGCCATCAAGTTTAGCGGGAGACATTCTAGCACAGATACGCAGTATTTT
.,TRBV29-1,TRBD2,TRBJ2-7,CSVARSSTSGSEQYF,TGCAGCGTTGCCCGGAGTTCGACTAGCGGGAGCGAGCAGTACTTC
.,TRBV5-1,TRBD1,TRBJ2-7,CASSFGQGATYEQYF,TGCGCCAGCAGTTTTGGACAGGGGGCTACCTACGAGCAGTACTTC
many,TRBV20-1,.,TRBJ1-1,CSAHRGNTEAFF,TGCAGTGCCCACCGGGGGAACACTGAAGCTTTCTTT
many,TRBV12-3/TRBV12-4,TRBD1,TRBJ2-2,CASSLRQGGTGELFF,TGTGCCAGCAGTCTCCGACAGGGTGGAACCGGGGAGCTGTTTTTT
.,TRBV9,.,TRBJ1-4,CASTRGAQLDEKLFF,TGTGCCAGCACCCGGGGGGCCCAGCTGGATGAAAAACTGTTTTTT
.,TRBV12-3/TRBV12-4,.,TRBJ2-2,CASSLRGELTGELFF,TGTGCCAGCAGTTTGAGGGGGGAGCTCACCGGGGAGCTGTTTTTT
many,TRBV20-1,TRBD1,TRBJ2-7,CSARDGYRGDTYEQYF,TGCAGTGCTAGAGATGGTTACAGGGGCGATACTTACGAGCAGTACTTC
.,TRBV20-1,TRBD1,TRBJ2-5,CSANNRGLETQYF,TGCAGTGCTAACAACAGGGGGCTAGAGACCCAGTACTTC
many,TRBV10-3,TRBD2,TRBJ2-7,CAISGLAGFYEQYF,TGTGCCATCAGCGGACTAGCGGGATTTTACGAGCAGTACTTC
many,TRBV7-2,.,TRBJ2-7,CASSKGAGSAYEQYF,TGTGCCAGCAGCAAAGGGGCAGGTTCGGCCTACGAGCAGTACTTC
many,TRBV7-2,.,TRBJ2-7,CASSLGAGILYEQYF,TGTGCCAGCAGCTTAGGTGCCGGGATCCTCTACGAGCAGTACTTC
few,TRBV27,TRBD2,TRBJ2-5,CASRVGLAGSTETQYF,TGTGCCAGCAGGGTTGGGCTAGCGGGATCTACAGAGACCCAGTACTTC
many,TRBV9,.,TRBJ1-5,CASSADGRGQPQHF,TGTGCCAGCAGCGCTGATGGGAGAGGTCAGCCCCAGCATTTT
many,TRBV5-1,.,TRBJ2-7,CASSLAAGASSYEQYF,TGCGCCAGCAGCTTGGCCGCAGGAGCGAGCTCCTACGAGCAGTACTTC
few,TRBV6-5,.,TRBJ1-3,CASSYQGRMASGNTIYF,TGTGCCAGCAGTTATCAAGGACGGATGGCCTCTGGAAACACCATATATTTT
many,TRBV2,.,TRBJ1-4,CASSEDAASNEKLFF,TGTGCCAGCAGTGAAGATGCAGCCTCTAATGAAAAACTGTTTTTT
.,TRBV7-9,TRBD2,TRBJ2-6,CASSWTSGTF,TGTGCCAGCAGCTGGACTAGCGGGACTTTC
.,TRBV18,.,TRBJ1-5,CASSPGHSNQPQHF,TGTGCCAGCTCACCAGGACACAGCAATCAGCCCCAGCATTTT
few,TRBV27,TRBD2,TRBJ2-7,CASKLAGGPWEQYF,TGTGCCAGCAAACTAGCGGGAGGGCCGTGGGAGCAGTACTTC
.,TRBV20-1,TRBD2,TRBJ2-5,CSAQGLAEETQYF,TGCAGTGCACAGGGACTAGCGGAAGAGACCCAGTACTTC
.,TRBV14,TRBD1,TRBJ2-5,CASSRPGTGGGETQYF,TGTGCCAGCAGCCGACCCGGGACAGGGGGAGGAGAGACCCAGTACTTC
.,TRBV5-1,TRBD1,TRBJ2-5,CASSFGQGISEETQYF,TGCGCCAGCAGCTTCGGACAGGGGATTAGCGAGGAGACCCAGTACTTC
.,TRBV6-1,TRBD2,TRBJ2-5,CASRDRFGLAGGQETQYF,TGTGCCAGCAGGGACCGTTTCGGACTAGCGGGAGGACAAGAGACCCAGTACTTC
many,TRBV7-2,.,TRBJ2-7,CASSFQGSGEQYF,TGTGCCAGCAGCTTCCAGGGTTCGGGAGAGCAGTACTTC
.,TRBV20-1,.,TRBJ1-1,CSATLDKVRLNTEALF,TGCAGTGCTACCCTCGACAAGGTGCGTTTGAACACTGAAGCTCTCTTT
few,TRBV7-9,.,TRBJ2-5,CASSSGELGRWVQETQYF,TGTGCCAGCAGTTCAGGGGAATTGGGTCGGTGGGTGCAAGAGACCCAGTACTTC
.,TRBV24-1,.,TRBJ2-7,CATRSPSRPYEQYF,TGTGCCACCAGGTCACCCAGTCGTCCTTACGAGCAGTACTTC
.,TRBV7-2,TRBD1,TRBJ1-1,CASSSDFAGTGRWKNTEAFF,TGTGCCAGCAGTTCGGACTTCGCCGGGACAGGGAGGTGGAAGAACACTGAAGCTTTCTTT
once,TRBV7-9,.,TRBJ2-6,CASSLRGNVLTF,TGTGCCAGCAGCTTAAGGGGCAACGTCCTGACTTTC
many,TRBV10-3,.,TRBJ1-1,CAISESKGFNTEAFF,TGTGCCATCAGTGAGTCGAAGGGATTTAACACTGAAGCTTTCTTT
.,TRBV10-3,TRBD2,TRBJ2-6,CAISEWGGTEAF,TGTGCCATCAGTGAGTGGGGGGGGACTGAAGCTTTC
many,TRBV5-1,.,TRBJ1-1,CASSLRGYLRVTEAFF,TGCGCCAGCAGCTTGAGGGGGTACCTCAGAGTCACTGAAGCTTTCTTT
.,TRBV7-6,.,TRBJ2-7,CASSNPSLVWDEQYF,TGTGCCAGCAGTAATCCAAGCCTCGTGTGGGACGAGCAGTACTTC
.,TRBV25-1,.,TRBJ1-1,CAMEWGLTEAFF,TGTGCTATGGAGTGGGGGCTAACTGAAGCTTTCTTT
many,TRBV7-2,.,TRBJ2-7,CASSFLGRSEQYF,TGTGCCAGCAGTTTCCTCGGACGCTCCGAGCAGTACTTC
many,TRBV5-5,.,TRBJ1-1,CASKLRQNTEAFF,TGTGCCAGCAAGCTTCGGCAGAACACTGAAGCTTTCTTT
many,TRBV19,.,TRBJ1-5,CASNGGGDWIYSNQPQHF,TGTGCCAGTAACGGTGGGGGGGACTGGATCTATAGCAATCAGCCCCAGCATTTT
many,TRBV6-5,TRBD2,TRBJ2-7,CASSYSAGGLYEQYF,TGTGCCAGCAGTTATTCGGCGGGAGGCCTCTACGAGCAGTACTTC
.,TRBV11-1,TRBD2,TRBJ2-5,CASSSPGTSGSQETQYF,TGTGCCAGCAGCTCCCCCGGGACTAGCGGGTCCCAAGAGACCCAGTACTTC
many,TRBV7-2,TRBD2,TRBJ2-3,CASSFAPTSGFAQYF,TGTGCCAGCAGCTTTGCGCCAACTAGCGGGTTTGCGCAGTATTTT
few,TRBV7-2,TRBD2,TRBJ2-3,CASSFQGTSGRGRKDTQYF,TGTGCCAGCAGCTTCCAGGGGACTAGCGGGAGGGGTCGCAAAGATACGCAGTATTTT
.,TRBV13,.,TRBJ1-1,CASSFTGGGTKAFF,TGTGCCAGCAGCTTCACGGGGGGCGGCACTAAAGCTTTCTTT
.,TRBV29-1,TRBD2,TRBJ2-5,CSVDPSGSKETQYF,TGCAGCGTTGACCCTAGCGGGAGTAAAGAGACCCAGTACTTC
.,TRBV25-1,.,TRBJ1-3,CASLGAGSGNTIYF,TGTGCCAGCTTAGGAGCAGGCTCTGGAAACACCATATATTTT
.,TRBV12-1,.,TRBJ2-5,CASSFQTSGETQYF,TGTGCCAGCAGCTTTCAGACTAGCGGGGAGACCCAGTACTTC
once,TRBV7-2,.,TRBJ2-5,CASSPRGGSNQPQYF,TGTGCCAGCAGTCCCAGAGGCGGAAGCAATCAGCCCCAGTACTTC
many,TRBV5-6,.,TRBJ2-5,CASSLSGAGGRQETQYF,TGTGCCAGCAGCTTGAGCGGGGCCGGGGGGCGACAAGAGACCCAGTACTTC
many,TRBV27,TRBD1,TRBJ1-1,CASGDSTEAFF,TGTGCCAGCGGGGACAGCACTGAAGCTTTCTTT
many,TRBV14,TRBD2,TRBJ2-5,CASSQGPDEREYETQYF,TGTGCCAGCAGCCAAGGACCGGATGAGCGGGAGTATGAGACCCAGTACTTC
.,TRBV18,.,TRBJ1-1,CASSTQGKVTEAFF,TGTGCCAGCTCAACGCAGGGGAAGGTCACTGAAGCTTTCTTT
.,TRBV10-3,.,TRBJ1-2,CASSYGLAGDNYGYTF,TGTGCCAGCAGTTACGGACTAGCGGGAGACAACTATGGCTACACCTTC
.,TRBV10-3,.,TRBJ1-2,CAIKDNSSLGVGYTF,TGTGCCATCAAGGATAACAGCAGCTTGGGGGTTGGCTACACCTTC